This TCR beta chain was obtained from a study of control samples from healthy donors and cancer patients. The V and J ends lost 6 bases and 0 bases respectively, with 15 bases between them. CDR1 and CDR2 from the germline V gene are MDHEN and SYDVKM. The CDR3 contains 15 residues. Produced via immunoSEQ multiplex PCR; TCRdb's table is partial and in-frame only. The sample has around 170,000 clones, roughly 88% seen once. Specimen: blood. This TCR was sampled from a woman in her twenties or thirties in good health. The chain employs TRBV28 and TRBJ2-7, with D perhaps matching TRBD1 (5 bases). CDR3 residues: CASSPDSPASYEQYF. DNA for the CDR3: TGTGCCAGCAGCCCTGACAGCCCTGCCTCCTACGAGCAGTACTTC.